Listed below are T cell receptor beta chains from one sample, sequenced in a study of molecular identifiers for immune sequencing clone quantification. TCRdb recomputed calls from the PCR reads with MiXCR, one row per CDR3 protein. The sample lists some 97,000 distinct CDR3 sequences, over 30% occurring once. Sequences were obtained from naive CD8+ T cells from blood, with Jurkat cell RNA spiked in. The receptors were sampled from a human donor in good health. Some libraries in this study had Jurkat cell RNA spiked in. The CDR3 runs from the conserved cysteine through the conserved F or W. A D gene is named only where the DNA matches it firmly. The size field is filled for only some rows; it gives once, few, many or a size class.

D gene: TRBD1
J gene: TRBJ2-7
V gene: TRBV2
clone size: -
CDR3 protein: CASSEGTGYYEQYF
CDR3 DNA: TGTGCCAGCAGTGAAGGGACAGGGTACTACGAGCAGTACTTC

D gene: TRBD2
J gene: TRBJ2-7
V gene: TRBV9
clone size: -
CDR3 protein: CASSVGMAGDEQYF
CDR3 DNA: TGTGCCAGCAGCGTAGGGATGGCGGGAGATGAGCAGTACTTC

D gene: -
J gene: TRBJ1-4
V gene: TRBV4-3
clone size: -
CDR3 protein: CASSQGTGRNEKLFF
CDR3 DNA: TGCGCCAGCAGCCAAGGTACAGGGCGAAATGAAAAACTGTTTTTT

D gene: TRBD1
J gene: TRBJ2-3
V gene: TRBV5-4
clone size: -
CDR3 protein: CASRHPGQGSDTQYF
CDR3 DNA: TGTGCCAGCAGGCATCCGGGACAGGGCTCAGATACGCAGTATTTT

D gene: TRBD1
J gene: TRBJ2-7
V gene: TRBV2
clone size: few
CDR3 protein: CASRETGLRVDEQYF
CDR3 DNA: TGTGCCAGCAGAGAGACAGGGCTTAGGGTAGACGAGCAGTACTTC

D gene: -
J gene: TRBJ2-7
V gene: TRBV11-2
clone size: -
CDR3 protein: CASSFGDGTYEQYF
CDR3 DNA: TGTGCCAGCAGCTTCGGGGACGGAACCTACGAGCAGTACTTC

D gene: TRBD2
J gene: TRBJ2-1
V gene: TRBV20-1
clone size: -
CDR3 protein: CSARDGLTSVSYNEQFF
CDR3 DNA: TGCAGTGCTAGAGATGGGCTGACTAGCGTCTCCTACAATGAGCAGTTCTTC

D gene: TRBD2
J gene: TRBJ2-3
V gene: TRBV29-1
clone size: few
CDR3 protein: CSVVLWTSGKGTDTQYF
CDR3 DNA: TGCAGCGTTGTGCTCTGGACTAGCGGCAAAGGCACAGATACGCAGTATTTT

D gene: -
J gene: TRBJ2-1
V gene: TRBV15
clone size: few
CDR3 protein: CATTQSTGISLNEQFF
CDR3 DNA: TGTGCCACCACCCAGTCCACTGGGATTTCCCTAAATGAGCAGTTCTTC

D gene: -
J gene: TRBJ2-5
V gene: TRBV5-6
clone size: -
CDR3 protein: CASGQIMTRWGQETQYF
CDR3 DNA: TGTGCCAGCGGACAGATCATGACTAGGTGGGGCCAAGAGACCCAGTACTTC

D gene: TRBD2
J gene: TRBJ2-7
V gene: TRBV20-1
clone size: -
CDR3 protein: CSAREVAEQYF
CDR3 DNA: TGCAGTGCGCGGGAGGTTGCCGAGCAGTACTTC